This passage covers 21 T cell receptor beta chains from one sample sequenced in a study of blood T cell repertoires in COVID-19. Measured with immunoSEQ multiplex PCR; TCRdb has only the in-frame clones, and not every one. The repertoire holds about 140,000 clones, around nine tenths seen once, with 4% to 4.5% in the top ten. Sequencing used peripheral blood. The receptors come from a woman aged 40 to 55 with acute or convalescent COVID-19.

The chain links TRBV11-2 to TRBJ1-6; D perhaps matches TRBD1 (5 bases). Trimming shortened V by 4 bases and J by 8 bases, and 15 bases separated the two germline ends. This CDR3 contains 15 residues. Germline V gene data show CDR1 as SGHAT and CDR2 as FQNNGV. The DNA for the CDR3 is TGTGCCAGCAGCTGGGTGGAAGGGGCCCATTCACCCCTCCACTTT. Its translation is CASSWVEGAHSPLHF.

This chain connects TRBV2 to TRBJ2-5, with TRBD1 matching 7 bases. CDR1 SNHLY and CDR2 FYNNEI come from the germline V gene. V lost 5 bases, J lost 2 bases, and 23 bases stayed unmatched. This CDR3 comprises 20 residues. This chain's CDR3 is CASSPPPRANRGRGQETQYF. The CDR3 bases are TGTGCCAGCAGTCCACCCCCCCGGGCCAACAGGGGCCGTGGGCAAGAGACCCAGTACTTC.

The chain recombines TRBV6-2 or TRBV6-3 with TRBJ2-2; 9 nucleotides align to TRBD2. J lost 0 bases, V lost 2 bases, and 4 bases had no gene match. The CDR3 totals 17 residues. The germline V gene has CDR1 MNHEY and CDR2 SVGEGT. The CDR3 DNA sequence: TGTGCCAGCAGTTACGGATCTAGCGGGGCGAACACCGGGGAGCTGTTTTTT. This encodes CASSYGSSGANTGELFF.

The chain combines TRBV28 with TRBJ1-1; no clear D gene. The CDR3 totals 12 residues. Germline V gene data show CDR1 as MDHEN and CDR2 as SYDVKM. V lost 9 bases, J lost 1 base, and 9 bases lay in between. For the CDR3, the DNA is TGTGCCAGTGCCACTGCGAACACTGAAGCTTTCTTT. It yields the protein CASATANTEAFF.

The chain couples TRBV7-3 to TRBJ2-1; TRBD2 aligns across 12 bases. The CDR3 consists of 17 residues. The germline gives CDR1 SGHTA, CDR2 FQGTGA. Trimming at V came to 3 bases and at J to 3 bases, leaving 6 bases not matched to a gene. CDR3 nucleotides: TGTGCCAGCAGCTTTGGTACTAGCGGGAGGTTCTACAATGAGCAGTTCTTC. Encoded protein: CASSFGTSGRFYNEQFF. The full variable domain, completed using reference TRBV7-3 and TRBJ2-1, is GAGVSQTPSNKVTEKGKYVELRCDPISGHTALYWYRQSLGQGPEFLIYFQGTGAADDSGLPNDRFFAVRPEGSVSTLKIQRTERGDSAVYLCASSFGTSGRFYNEQFFGPGTRLTVL.

In its sample, this clone was seen once. This sequence joins TRBV12-2 and TRBJ1-6; TRBD1, the D gene given by the table, was not confirmed from the DNA. TRBV12-2 is annotated as a pseudogene. The CDR3 is 14 residues long. CDR3 region: CASAMGQGGSPLHF. Written as DNA, the CDR3 is TGTGCAAGTGCAATGGGACAGGGAGGTTCACCCCTCCACTTT.

The rearrangement uses TRBV7-2 and TRBJ2-3; maybe TRBD1 (6 bases). V was shortened by 0 bases and J by 2 bases, with 9 bases between the two germline ends. Germline CDR1 reads SGHTA; CDR2 reads FQGNSA. The CDR3 is made up of 15 amino acids. The chain's CDR3 is CASSLAGAFTDTQYF. The DNA for the CDR3 is TGTGCCAGCAGCTTAGCGGGGGCCTTCACAGATACGCAGTATTTT.

The chain employs TRBV5-8 and TRBJ1-1, with 7 bases identical to TRBD1. The V gene's germline CDR1 is SGHTS and CDR2 YDEGEE. CDR3 length equals 13 residues. Trimming removed 0 bases from V and 10 bases from J; junction bases left unmatched: 6. The CDR3 DNA is TGTGCCAGCAGCTTGGACAGGGGTAGGGGAGCTTTCTTT. Translating it yields CASSLDRGRGAFF.

V gene TRBV2 combines with J gene TRBJ1-1; D is unresolved. CDR3 length: 13 residues. V shed 6 bases and J shed 2 bases, with 10 bases lying between them. Germline lookup yields CDR1 SNHLY and CDR2 FYNNEI. CDR3 sequence reads: CASSTQPNTEAFF. CDR3 nucleotide sequence: TGTGCCAGCAGCACACAGCCTAACACTGAAGCTTTCTTT.

V gene TRBV19 combines with J gene TRBJ1-5; D call uncertain. The CDR3 length is 13 residues. The V end was cut by 1 base, the J end by 7 bases, with 8 bases between. The germline V gene has CDR1 LNHDA and CDR2 SQIVND (reference sequence). The CDR3 nucleotides are TGTGCCAGTAGTATAGGGGCATGGCAGCCCCAGCATTTT. It codes for CASSIGAWQPQHF.

This chain joins TRBV6-1 and TRBJ1-1, with a possible D match to TRBD1 (5 bases). V was trimmed by 3 bases and J by 4 bases, leaving 12 bases between them. The CDR3 length is 14 residues. The germline V gene encodes CDR1 MNHNS and CDR2 SASEGT. The CDR3 loop is CASSEAREGTEAFF. The CDR3, as DNA: TGTGCCAGCAGTGAGGCCAGGGAGGGCACTGAAGCTTTCTTT.

This rearrangement joins TRBV4-1 to TRBJ1-4; 9 bases map to TRBD1. V lost 0 bases and J lost 4; bases outside the gene matches: 0. Germline values: CDR1 MGHRA, CDR2 YSYEKL. This CDR3 is 15 amino acids long. The CDR3 sequence: CASSQEGQGNEKLFF. Written as DNA, the CDR3 is TGCGCCAGCAGCCAAGAGGGACAGGGTAATGAAAAACTGTTTTTT.

This rearrangement joins TRBV27 to TRBJ1-4; D is perhaps TRBD1 (6 bases). The CDR3 loop spans 14 amino acids. The V and J ends lost 8 bases and 3 bases respectively, with 13 bases between them. Germline assignment: CDR1 MNHEY and CDR2 SMNVEV (reference sequence). CDR3 bases: TGTGCCAGCGGGGGCCCCGCGGCTAATGAAAAACTGTTTTTT. As protein: CASGGPAANEKLFF.

This rearrangement joins TRBV5-4 to TRBJ1-2; weak D call: TRBD1 (6 bases). Germline CDR1 and CDR2: SGHNT and YYREEE (reference sequence). Trimming cost V 6 bases and J 6 bases, with 21 bases left between them. The CDR3 has 15 residues. CDR3 sequence (DNA): TGTGCCAGCAACCCGGACCACAGGGTAATAAATGGCTACACCTTC. It is translated as CASNPDHRVINGYTF.

The chain couples TRBV24-1 to TRBJ2-7; D is perhaps TRBD1 (6 bases). The V and J ends lost 4 bases and 5 bases respectively, with 14 bases between them. CDR3 size: 14 residues. Germline V gives CDR1 KGHDR, CDR2 SFDVKD. CDR3 coding DNA: TGTGCCACCAGTGACACGGGACACGATGACGAGCAGTACTTC. Translation gives CATSDTGHDDEQYF.

The chain combines TRBV19 with TRBJ1-5, with TRBD1 matching over 8 bases. Per the germline V gene, CDR1 is LNHDA and CDR2 is SQIVND (reference sequence). The J segment lost 7 bases and the V segment lost 3 bases, leaving 5 bases of the junction unmatched. The CDR3 loop spans 14 amino acids. The CDR3 DNA reads TGTGCCAGTAGTATCGGGCAGGGGGCACAGCCCCAGCATTTT. Its protein product is CASSIGQGAQPQHF.

The chain has TRBV4-1 and TRBJ2-1; TRBD2 might be the D (5 bases). The CDR3 is 16 residues long. Trimming cost V 2 bases and J 8 bases, with 19 bases left between them. Germline loops: CDR1 MGHRA, CDR2 YSYEKL. The chain's CDR3 is CASSQSRAGLRDEQFF. The CDR3 DNA reads TGCGCCAGCAGCCAATCGAGGGCGGGTTTACGGGATGAGCAGTTCTTC.

The rearrangement uses TRBV19 and TRBJ1-1; maybe TRBD1 (5 bases). With 3 bases removed from V and 0 bases from J, the gap between germline ends came to 14 bases. From germline, CDR1 is LNHDA and CDR2 SQIVND (reference sequence). The CDR3 consists of 16 residues. The CDR3 spells CASSIPGGRLNTEAFF. In nucleotides, the CDR3 is TGTGCCAGTAGTATCCCCGGGGGACGGTTGAACACTGAAGCTTTCTTT.

This clone was counted only a few times. The chain combines TRBV18 with TRBJ2-7, with D possibly being TRBD1 (6 bases). In germline, CDR1 is KGHSH, CDR2 LQKENI. The CDR3 length is 14 residues. The V and J ends lost 2 bases and 4 bases respectively, with 12 bases between them. CDR3: CASSPSGGQYEQYF. The CDR3 DNA sequence: TGTGCCAGCTCACCATCGGGCGGACAGTACGAGCAGTACTTC.

V gene TRBV3-1 (or the pseudogene TRBV3-2) combines with J gene TRBJ1-4; 8 bases agree with TRBD1. From germline, CDR1 is LGHDT and CDR2 YNNKEL (reference sequence). The CDR3 spans 14 residues. After removal of 4 bases from V and 8 bases from J, the junction contained 6 bases not matched to a gene. The CDR3 here is CASSPTRQGEKLFF. The CDR3 DNA reads TGTGCCAGCAGCCCGACCCGACAGGGGGAAAAACTGTTTTTT.

This clone turned up a few times. This rearrangement joins TRBV7-2 to TRBJ2-3; D gene uncertain. CDR1 and CDR2 (germline): SGHTA, FQGNSA. This CDR3 is built from 13 residues. The V end was cut by 2 bases, the J end by 4 bases, with 7 bases between. DNA of the CDR3: TGTGCCAGCAGCTTACTAAAGTCAGATACGCAGTATTTT. This encodes CASSLLKSDTQYF.